This paragraph reports one T cell receptor (beta chain). The data originate from a study of patients and donors after allogeneic stem cell transplantation. TCRdb re-analysed the RT-PCR reads in MiXCR, keeping a single row per CDR3 protein. The sample holds roughly 200,000 distinct CDR3 sequences, about 37% seen once. The specimen sequenced was blood, either unsorted or a sorted T cell fraction (not recorded which). This clonotype was obtained from a human donor who was either an allogeneic HSCT recipient or a stem cell or donor lymphocyte infusion donor (not recorded which). It is not recorded whose cells these are; they may come from a transplant donor.

CDR3 protein: CAIRDWNTGELFF. The CDR3 coding sequence is TGTGCCATCAGGGACTGGAACACCGGGGAGCTGTTTTTT. The genes are TRBV10-3 and TRBJ2-2; possible D gene TRBD2, 5 bases. The CDR3 covers 13 residues. Looked up from germline, CDR1 is ENHRY and CDR2 is SYGVKD. The V and J ends lost 6 bases and 1 base respectively, with 6 bases between them.